This T cell receptor (beta chain) appears in the sequencing data of a study of response to subunit inactivated influenza vaccine. TCRdb recomputed calls from the RT-PCR reads with MiXCR, one row per CDR3 protein. The sample holds approximately 530,000 distinct CDR3 sequences, 10% to 15% seen once. Note on this clonotype: Its specificity is not known.

Overall study results and limits: The authors suggested that every seasonal influenza vaccination recruits few new T cells.

The material was PBMCs from blood, obtained about 40 days after vaccination. This TCR was sampled from a man in his forties or fifties who received an inactivated influenza vaccine.

The CDR3 protein is CASSPDMGDQPQHF. DNA for the CDR3: TGCGCCAGCAGCCCAGACATGGGAGATCAGCCCCAGCATTTT. The genes are TRBV5-1 and TRBJ1-5; D is uncertain. Germline CDR1 and CDR2: SGHRS and YFSETQ. The CDR3 is 14 amino acids. V lost 4 bases and J 5 bases, leaving 13 bases between the germline ends.